One and the same sample provided the 16 T cell receptor beta chains below, sequenced in a study of blood T cell repertoires in COVID-19. TCRdb keeps only in-frame clones here, not all; method: immunoSEQ multiplex PCR. The sample has around 300,000 clones; around 83% are singletons. Specimen: peripheral blood. These receptors were collected from a man in his thirties or forties with active or convalescent COVID-19.

This sequence joins TRBV5-4 and TRBJ2-7; TRBD2 matches at 8 bases. The V gene end was trimmed by 0 bases and the J gene end by 0 bases; junction bases not matched to a gene: 11. Germline V gene sequence: CDR1 SGHNT, CDR2 YYREEE (reference sequence). CDR3 length: 18 residues. CDR3 sequence reads: CASSLEISGDAISYEQYF. CDR3 coding DNA: TGTGCCAGCAGCTTGGAGATTAGCGGGGATGCGATCTCCTACGAGCAGTACTTC.

A single count supports this clone. The chain joins TRBV7-9 to TRBJ2-1, with D possibly TRBD2 on 5 matching bases. This CDR3 has 14 residues. The germline V gene encodes CDR1 SEHNR and CDR2 FQNEAQ (reference sequence). The V end was cut by 3 bases, the J end by 2 bases, with 8 bases between. CDR3 region: CASSFPGTYNEQFF. CDR3 in DNA: TGTGCCAGCAGCTTCCCCGGGACCTACAATGAGCAGTTCTTC.

This clone was picked up a small number of times. The V gene is TRBV6-5, the J gene TRBJ1-2; D gene ambiguous. CDR1 and CDR2 (germline): MNHEY, SVGAGI. V was clipped by 8 bases and J by 5 bases, with 12 bases between them. The CDR3 runs to 12 residues. The CDR3 bases are TGTGCCAGCGCCCTCGCGGGGTATGGCTACACCTTC. Translating gives CASALAGYGYTF.

This chain uses TRBV24-1 with TRBJ2-5, with D possibly TRBD2 on 6 matching bases. Germline-derived CDR1 and CDR2 are KGHDR and SFDVKD. Between the trimmed V and J ends, which lost 6 bases and 1 base, there was a span of 17 bases. This CDR3 has 16 residues. The CDR3 spells CATSSTSGLSQETQYF. CDR3 DNA sequence: TGTGCCACCAGTAGTACATCGGGACTTAGCCAAGAGACCCAGTACTTC.

The genes are TRBV28 and TRBJ2-7, with a weak D call TRBD2 (6 bases). This CDR3 contains 13 residues. The germline V gene has CDR1 MDHEN and CDR2 SYDVKM. V lost 6 bases, J lost 1 base, and 10 bases lay in between. The CDR3 sequence is CASRASASYEQYF. The DNA of the CDR3 is TGTGCCAGCAGGGCTAGCGCTTCCTACGAGCAGTACTTC.

This sequence joins TRBV6-6 and TRBJ2-4, with D possibly matching TRBD1 (6 bases). The germline gives CDR1 MNHNY, CDR2 SVGAGI (reference sequence). The CDR3 sequence is 12 residues long. V dropped 4 bases and J dropped 10 bases, with 11 bases sitting between them. The CDR3 bases are TGTGCCAGCAGTTTGGAAGGGGGAATTCAGTACTTC. It translates to CASSLEGGIQYF.

This clone turned up a few times. J is TRBJ2-3 and V is TRBV2; weak D call: TRBD2 (6 bases). The CDR3 spans 15 residues. Trimming left V 4 bases short and J 4 bases short, with 15 bases between. The germline V gene has CDR1 SNHLY and CDR2 FYNNEI. The CDR3: CASSVGGIQADTQYF. Here the CDR3 DNA reads TGTGCCAGCAGTGTTGGCGGGATCCAGGCAGATACGCAGTATTTT.

The chain uses TRBV2 and TRBJ2-3; 10 bases align to TRBD2. This CDR3 has 13 residues. V gave up 4 bases and J gave up 11 bases; unmatched junction bases: 6. CDR1 is SNHLY and CDR2 is FYNNEI in the germline V gene. The CDR3 bases are TGTGCCAGCAGTGGGACTAGCGGCATAGAGCAGTATTTT. Translated, it gives CASSGTSGIEQYF.

The chain employs TRBV9 and TRBJ2-3, with 15 positions matching TRBD2. The CDR3 is 18 residues long. J gave up 6 bases and V 3 bases, and 11 bases lay outside the gene matches. Germline V CDR1 and CDR2: SGDLS, YYNGEE. For the CDR3, the DNA is TGTGCCAGCAGCGACGAGCGGGGACTAGCGGGGGGCCGGGATACGCAGTATTTT. Protein product: CASSDERGLAGGRDTQYF. Full variable domain (remainder filled in from reference TRBV9 and TRBJ2-3): DSGVTQTPKHLITATGQRVTLRCSPRSGDLSVYWYQQSLDQGLQFLIQYYNGEERAKGNILERFSAQQFPDLHSELNLSSLELGDSALYFCASSDERGLAGGRDTQYFGPGTRLTVL.

The chain recombines TRBV7-3 with TRBJ2-3; D is possibly TRBD2 (7 bases). Germline CDR1 SGHTA, CDR2 FQGTGA. This CDR3 spans 14 amino acids. Trimming cost V 5 bases and J 2 bases, with 11 bases left between them. The CDR3 sequence is CASSPRGATDTQYF. In nucleotides, the CDR3 is TGTGCCAGCAGCCCCCGGGGGGCCACAGATACGCAGTATTTT. The entire variable domain, with the rest obtained from reference TRBV7-3 and TRBJ2-3, is as follows: GAGVSQTPSNKVTEKGKYVELRCDPISGHTALYWYRQSLGQGPEFLIYFQGTGAADDSGLPNDRFFAVRPEGSVSTLKIQRTERGDSAVYLCASSPRGATDTQYFGPGTRLTVL.

The DNA for the CDR3 is TGCGCCAGCAGCCCCCCCCTAGGGACAGGGCTCTACGAGCAGTACTTC. It translates to CASSPPLGTGLYEQYF. The chain uses TRBV5-1 and TRBJ2-7, with TRBD1 matching over 9 bases. CDR1 is SGHRS, CDR2 YFSETQ, per germline. V trimming: 4 bases; J trimming: 3 bases; junction bases outside the gene matches: 11. This CDR3 comprises 16 residues.

This clone was recorded only once. The gene calls are TRBV7-8 and TRBJ2-3; TRBD2 is a possible D gene (5 bases). From germline, CDR1 is SGHVS and CDR2 FQNEAQ. V lost 5 bases and J lost 2, with 14 bases in between. The CDR3 runs to 15 residues. The CDR3 bases are TGTGCCAGCAGCCCAGCGGCCCCAACCACAGATACGCAGTATTTT. Translating it yields CASSPAAPTTDTQYF.

CDR3: CASSWGGQGDSPLHF. The CDR3 bases are TGTGCCAGCAGCTGGGGCGGACAGGGGGATTCACCCCTCCACTTT. The chain carries TRBV5-4 and TRBJ1-6, with TRBD1 identical over 10 bases. V was clipped by 3 bases and J by 8 bases; unmatched bases: 5. Germline assignment: CDR1 SGHNT and CDR2 YYREEE (reference sequence). The CDR3 has 15 residues. The full variable domain, in which reference TRBV5-4 and TRBJ1-6 provide the parts outside the CDR3, is ETGVTQSPTHLIKTRGQQVTLRCSSQSGHNTVSWYQQALGQGPQFIFQYYREEENGRGNFPPRFSGLQFPNYSSELNVNALELDDSALYLCASSWGGQGDSPLHFGNGTRLTVT.

The chain uses TRBV5-4 and TRBJ1-1; TRBD1 matches 7 bases. Germline trimming cut 0 bases from V and 4 bases from J; bases unmatched to any gene: 12. Germline CDR1 is SGHNT and CDR2 is YYREEE (reference sequence). CDR3 length: 17 amino acids. DNA for the CDR3: TGTGCCAGCAGCTTGGGGCAGGGGGTGAATCTCGGCACTGAAGCTTTCTTT. It codes for CASSLGQGVNLGTEAFF.

This chain connects TRBV28 to TRBJ2-1, with no clear D. The CDR3 sequence is 14 residues long. The germline V gene encodes CDR1 MDHEN and CDR2 SYDVKM. V lost 6 bases to trimming and J lost 0 bases, with 9 bases between them. In DNA form, the CDR3 reads TGTGCCAGCAGCGAGTCACTCTCCTACAATGAGCAGTTCTTC. This sequence encodes CASSESLSYNEQFF. Full variable domain (remainder filled in from reference TRBV28 and TRBJ2-1): DVKVTQSSRYLVKRTGEKVFLECVQDMDHENMFWYRQDPGLGLRLIYFSYDVKMKEKGDIPEGYSVSREKKERFSLILESASTNQTSMYLCASSESLSYNEQFFGPGTRLTVL.

This clone was observed once. J is TRBJ2-2 and V is TRBV7-9; no clear D. CDR1 is SEHNR, CDR2 FQNEAQ, per germline (reference sequence). The V end lost 1 base, the J end lost 3 bases, and 9 bases lay between the germline ends. The CDR3 has 15 amino acids. CDR3 loop: CASSLVGGYTGELFF. CDR3 DNA: TGTGCCAGCAGCTTAGTCGGCGGATACACCGGGGAGCTGTTTTTT.